This T cell receptor beta chain was sequenced for a study of ipilimumab plus nivolumab after autologous stem cell transplantation. Study observations and caveats: The authors say TCR, Treg and microbiome findings warrant further study.

Worth noting for this clone: The antigen is not known.

Ipilimumab, 1 mg/kg, started 14 to 28 days after autologous transplant. Patients got 3 mg/kg IV nivolumab weeks 1, 4, 7, 10, then biweekly through week 26. Germline CDR1 reads LNHNV; CDR2 reads YYDKDF (reference sequence). The CDR3 runs 13 residues. With 2 bases removed from V and 3 bases from J, the gap between germline ends came to 7 bases. TCRdb's copy holds only in-frame clones and misses some; the assay was immunoSEQ multiplex PCR. Here the sample spans approximately 12,000 clones, roughly 75% being singletons. This clonotype was obtained from a male donor with multiple myeloma. V gene TRBV15 combines with J gene TRBJ2-5; D remains ambiguous. The sample in question was PBMCs, obtained in a trial of ipilimumab plus nivolumab as post-transplant consolidation. CDR3 protein: CATSRRREETQYF. The CDR3 nucleotides read TGTGCCACCAGCAGAAGAAGGGAAGAGACCCAGTACTTC.